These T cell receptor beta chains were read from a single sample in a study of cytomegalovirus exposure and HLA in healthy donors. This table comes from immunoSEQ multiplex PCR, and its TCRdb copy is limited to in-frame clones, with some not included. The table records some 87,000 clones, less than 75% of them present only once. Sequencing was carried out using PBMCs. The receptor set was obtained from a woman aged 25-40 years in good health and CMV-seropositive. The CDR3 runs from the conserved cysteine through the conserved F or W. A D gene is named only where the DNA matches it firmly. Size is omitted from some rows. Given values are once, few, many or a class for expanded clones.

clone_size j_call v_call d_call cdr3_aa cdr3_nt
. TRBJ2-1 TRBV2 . CASSENLFSDEQFF TGTGCCAGCAGTGAGAACCTGTTCAGCGATGAGCAGTTCTTC
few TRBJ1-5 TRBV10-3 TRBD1 CAISGQGHQPQHF TGTGCCATCAGCGGACAGGGTCATCAGCCCCAGCATTTT
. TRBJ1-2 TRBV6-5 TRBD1 CASRPDRGRDYGYTF TGTGCCAGCAGACCCGACAGGGGGCGCGACTATGGCTACACCTTC
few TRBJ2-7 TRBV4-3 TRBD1 CASSPQAGQGTYEQYF TGCGCCAGCAGCCCCCAGGCGGGACAGGGGACCTACGAGCAGTACTTC
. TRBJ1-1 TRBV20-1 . CSARSNTEAFF TGCAGTGCTAGGTCAAACACTGAAGCTTTCTTT
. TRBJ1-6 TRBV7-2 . CASSLDRVYSSYNSPLHF TGTGCCAGCAGCTTAGACAGGGTATACAGCTCCTATAATTCACCCCTCCACTTT
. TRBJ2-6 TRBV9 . CASSVGIGSGANVLTF TGTGCCAGCAGCGTAGGAATCGGCTCTGGGGCCAACGTCCTGACTTTC
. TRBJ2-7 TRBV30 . CAWSAGAYEQYF TGTGCCTGGAGTGCCGGGGCCTACGAGCAGTACTTC
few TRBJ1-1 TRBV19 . CASSPRLRNTEAFF TGTGCCAGTAGCCCCCGGTTAAGGAACACTGAAGCTTTCTTT
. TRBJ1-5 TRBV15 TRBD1 CATEDRGFPNQPQHF TGTGCCACCGAAGACAGGGGCTTTCCCAATCAGCCCCAGCATTTT
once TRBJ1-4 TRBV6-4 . CAPREGRRGEKLFF TGTGCCCCCAGAGAGGGCAGGAGAGGGGAAAAACTGTTTTTT
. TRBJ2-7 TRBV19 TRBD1 CASGQGNLEQYF TGTGCCAGTGGACAGGGGAATCTCGAGCAGTACTTC
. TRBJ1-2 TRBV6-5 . CASSYVQGYGYPF TGTGCCAGCAGTTACGTACAGGGATATGGCTACCCCTTC
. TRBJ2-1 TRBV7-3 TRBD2 CASSLSLAGASEQFF TGTGCCAGCAGCTTAAGCCTAGCGGGGGCGTCTGAGCAGTTCTTC
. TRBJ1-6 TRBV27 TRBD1 CASTLRQGNSPLHF TGTGCCAGCACCCTCCGACAGGGGAATTCACCCCTCCACTTT
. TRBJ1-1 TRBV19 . CASSIDHTKNTEAFF TGTGCCAGTAGTATAGATCACACCAAAAACACTGAAGCTTTCTTT
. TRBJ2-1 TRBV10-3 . CAISEVEGWNEQFF TGTGCCATCAGTGAGGTAGAGGGTTGGAATGAGCAGTTCTTC
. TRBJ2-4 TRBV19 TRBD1 CASSVTGGDSNIQYF TGTGCCAGTAGTGTCACAGGGGGCGACTCGAACATTCAGTACTTC
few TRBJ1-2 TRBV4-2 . CASSQDVSGANYGYTF TGTGCCAGCAGCCAAGATGTATCCGGGGCTAACTATGGCTACACCTTC
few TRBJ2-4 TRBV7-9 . CASSLESGAKNIQYF TGTGCCAGCAGCTTAGAAAGCGGCGCCAAAAACATTCAGTACTTC
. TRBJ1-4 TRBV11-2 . CASSLVASGKLFF TGTGCCAGCAGCTTAGTGGCTTCTGGAAAACTGTTTTTT
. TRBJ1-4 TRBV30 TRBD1 CAWTGTGVWDEKLFF TGTGCCTGGACCGGGACAGGGGTATGGGATGAAAAACTGTTTTTT
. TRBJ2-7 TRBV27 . CASSLNAGLSYEQYF TGTGCCAGCAGTTTAAATGCAGGGCTCTCCTACGAGCAGTACTTC
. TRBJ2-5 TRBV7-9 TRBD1 CASSLGSTGGQETQYF TGTGCCAGCAGCTTAGGGTCAACAGGGGGTCAAGAGACCCAGTACTTC
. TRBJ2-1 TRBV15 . CATSRDVQGNEQFF TGTGCCACCAGCAGAGATGTCCAGGGGAATGAGCAGTTCTTC
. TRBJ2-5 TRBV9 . CASSVALAESQETQYF TGTGCCAGCAGCGTAGCTTTAGCGGAGAGCCAAGAGACCCAGTACTTC
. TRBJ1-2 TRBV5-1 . CASSLGQEVYGYTF TGCGCCAGCAGCTTGGGTCAGGAGGTCTATGGCTACACCTTC
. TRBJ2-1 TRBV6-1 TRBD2 CASTPAGGLHEQFF TGTGCCAGCACTCCAGCGGGGGGGCTCCATGAGCAGTTCTTC
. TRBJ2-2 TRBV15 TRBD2 CATSTSSGGENTGELFF TGTGCCACCAGCACGTCCAGCGGGGGGGAAAACACCGGGGAGCTGTTTTTT
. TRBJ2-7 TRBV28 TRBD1 CASSLPHRGEQYF TGTGCCAGCAGTTTACCTCACAGGGGCGAGCAGTACTTC
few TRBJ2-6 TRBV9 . CASSVVESFNVLTF TGTGCCAGCAGCGTAGTGGAGAGCTTCAACGTCCTGACTTTC
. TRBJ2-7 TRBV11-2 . CASSPGGTRDRYEQYF TGTGCCAGCAGCCCAGGAGGGACCCGCGACCGTTACGAGCAGTACTTC
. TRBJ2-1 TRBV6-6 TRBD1 CASSYPQGQTNEQFF TGTGCCAGCAGTTACCCACAGGGACAGACCAATGAGCAGTTCTTC
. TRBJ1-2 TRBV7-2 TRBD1 CASRMEGALGYTF TGTGCCAGCCGGATGGAGGGGGCGCTGGGCTACACCTTC
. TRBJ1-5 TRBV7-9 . CASSNRNQPQHF TGTGCCAGCAGTAACAGGAATCAGCCCCAGCATTTT
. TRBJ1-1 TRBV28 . CASSRHRENTEAFF TGTGCCAGCAGTCGCCACAGGGAGAACACTGAAGCTTTCTTT
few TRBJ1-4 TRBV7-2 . CASSTGTPQLFF TGTGCCAGCAGCACTGGGACACCTCAACTGTTTTTT
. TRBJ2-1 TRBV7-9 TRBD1 CASSLLGTDLYNEQFF TGTGCCAGCAGTCTCCTTGGGACAGACCTTTACAATGAGCAGTTCTTC
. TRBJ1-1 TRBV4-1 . CASSHPLTGLEAFF TGCGCCAGCAGCCACCCTTTAACAGGGCTAGAAGCTTTCTTT
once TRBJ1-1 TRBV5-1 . CASSLEARTEAFF TGCGCCAGCAGCCTCGAGGCGCGAACTGAAGCTTTCTTT
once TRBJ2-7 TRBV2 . CASTILTGSYEQYF TGTGCCAGCACTATACTAACAGGTTCCTACGAGCAGTACTTC